This TCR beta chain was documented in a study of CD8 T cells in ankylosing spondylitis. Study outcomes and limitations: Reportedly, significant enrichment of disease-linked clones occurred in matched ankylosing spondylitis synovial fluid. Several highly homologous variants made up a TCR beta motif, and this motif appeared characteristic of ankylosing spondylitis blood. Prior literature has documented some motif variants in synovial fluid and blood from reactive arthritis.

About this clonotype itself: Its target is not known.

Quantitative 5'-RACE with molecular barcodes generated TCR beta libraries. TCRdb used MiXCR to reprocess the 5' RACE reads, holding one entry per CDR3 protein. This sample has under 550,000 distinct CDR3 sequences; 25% to 30% occur once, and the top ten carry under 0.9%. The clonotype was recovered from a male donor with ankylosing spondylitis. Sequenced sample: blood, either unsorted or a sorted T cell fraction (not recorded which).

The CDR3 region is CSARALENTGELFF. The DNA of the CDR3 is TGCAGTGCTAGGGCCCTTGAGAACACCGGGGAGCTGTTTTTT. The V and J genes are TRBV20-1 and TRBJ2-2; D ambiguous. The CDR3 has 14 amino acids. Germline V gene sequence: CDR1 DFQATT, CDR2 SNEGSKA (reference sequence). The V end was cut by 3 bases, the J end by 1 base, with 9 bases between.